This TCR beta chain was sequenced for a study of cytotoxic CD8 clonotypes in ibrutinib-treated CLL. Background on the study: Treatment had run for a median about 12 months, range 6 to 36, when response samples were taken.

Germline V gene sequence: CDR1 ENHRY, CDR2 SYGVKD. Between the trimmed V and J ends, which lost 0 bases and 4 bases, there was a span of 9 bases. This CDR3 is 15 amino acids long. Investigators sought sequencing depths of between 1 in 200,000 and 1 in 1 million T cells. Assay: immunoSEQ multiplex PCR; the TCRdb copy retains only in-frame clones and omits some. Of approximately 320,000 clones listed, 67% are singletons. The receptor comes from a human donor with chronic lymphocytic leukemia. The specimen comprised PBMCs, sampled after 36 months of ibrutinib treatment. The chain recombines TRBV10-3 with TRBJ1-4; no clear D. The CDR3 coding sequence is TGTGCCATCAGTGAGTCTTTGGGAGATAATGAAAAACTGTTTTTT. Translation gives CAISESLGDNEKLFF.